This T cell receptor (beta chain) emerged from a study of OX40 agonist ivuxolimab in advanced cancers. Study results and limitations: Researchers did not determine the expanded peripheral T cells' antigen specificity. In the 0.1-3.0 mg/kg groups, partial responders showed among the lowest expansion. There was clonal expansion of CD4+ and CD8+ blood T cells by week 6 at 0.1 to 3.0 mg/kg.

CDR1 and CDR2 from the germline V gene are MGHRA and YSYEKL. V was shortened by 0 bases and J by 2 bases, with 14 bases between the two germline ends. CDR3 length: 18 residues. The data were produced by immunoSEQ multiplex PCR, yet TCRdb's version contains in-frame clones alone and is incomplete. The table has 20,000 to 25,000 clones, around three quarters seen once; the top ten hold approximately 15%. A note on this clone: Its antigen is not known.

This sequence originates from an adult with an advanced solid tumor such as melanoma, head and neck, liver or kidney cancer. The sequencing here drew on CD4+ or CD8+ T cells sorted from blood, taken in a trial of the OX40 agonist ivuxolimab. The V call is TRBV4-1, the J call TRBJ1-6; D ambiguous. This chain's CDR3 is CASSQEGSRSAYNSPLHF. For the CDR3, the DNA is TGCGCCAGCAGCCAAGAAGGGAGCAGGTCGGCCTATAATTCACCCCTCCACTTT.